This T cell receptor beta chain is drawn from a study of blood T cell repertoires in COVID-19. Overall study context: Acute and convalescent COVID-19 specimens originated in the United States, Italy and Spain.

Original data processing: Estimated nucleated cell counts came from reference gene primer amplification. Clones were read by immunoSEQ multiplex PCR, and TCRdb kept only the in-frame ones, dropping some. The V and J calls and clone size come from that table; D and trimming were worked out from the DNA. This repertoire shows roughly 350,000 clones, roughly 90% found once; its top ten account for more than 5.5%. This clone was found a few times. This CDR3 region has 14 residues. Germline CDR1 reads SEHNR; CDR2 reads FQNEAQ (reference sequence). Trimming removed 4 bases at V and 5 bases at J, with 15 bases between.

V and J are TRBV7-9 and TRBJ2-7; maybe TRBD1 (5 bases). Sample: peripheral blood. The receptor comes from a woman aged 70-85 years with COVID-19, enrolled during active disease. CDR3 in amino acids: CASSSTSGNHEQYF. The CDR3 bases are TGTGCCAGCAGCTCAACCTCAGGGAACCACGAGCAGTACTTC.